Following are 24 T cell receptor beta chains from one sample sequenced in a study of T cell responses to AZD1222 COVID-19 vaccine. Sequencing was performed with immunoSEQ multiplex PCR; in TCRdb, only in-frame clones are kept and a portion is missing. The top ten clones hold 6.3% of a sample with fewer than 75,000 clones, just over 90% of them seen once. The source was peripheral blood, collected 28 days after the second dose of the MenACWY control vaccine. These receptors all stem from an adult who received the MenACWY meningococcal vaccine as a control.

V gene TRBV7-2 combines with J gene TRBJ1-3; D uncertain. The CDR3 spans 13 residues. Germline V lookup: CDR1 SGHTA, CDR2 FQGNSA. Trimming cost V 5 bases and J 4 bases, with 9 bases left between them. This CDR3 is CASSRDTGNTIYF. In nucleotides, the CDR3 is TGTGCCAGCAGCCGAGACACCGGAAACACCATATATTTT.

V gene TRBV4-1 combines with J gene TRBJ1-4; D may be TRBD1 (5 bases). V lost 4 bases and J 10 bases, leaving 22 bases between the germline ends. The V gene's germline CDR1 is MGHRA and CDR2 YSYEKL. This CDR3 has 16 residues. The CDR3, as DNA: TGCGCCAGCAGCCGCTCAGGGCCCTCGGTTTTCGGAAAACTGTTTTTT. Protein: CASSRSGPSVFGKLFF.

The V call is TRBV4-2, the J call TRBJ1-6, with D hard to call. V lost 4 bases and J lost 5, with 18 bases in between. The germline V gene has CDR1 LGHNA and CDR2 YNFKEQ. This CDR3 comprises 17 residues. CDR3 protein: CASSPLDLIKDNSPLHF. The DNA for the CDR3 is TGTGCCAGCAGCCCACTGGACTTAATTAAAGATAATTCACCCCTCCACTTT.

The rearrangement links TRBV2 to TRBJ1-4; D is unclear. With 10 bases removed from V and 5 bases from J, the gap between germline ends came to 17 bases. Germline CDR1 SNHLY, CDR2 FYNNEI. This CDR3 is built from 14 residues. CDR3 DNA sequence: TGTGCCACCTCCCCAAGGGAGTTGAATGAAAAACTGTTTTTT. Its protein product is CATSPRELNEKLFF.

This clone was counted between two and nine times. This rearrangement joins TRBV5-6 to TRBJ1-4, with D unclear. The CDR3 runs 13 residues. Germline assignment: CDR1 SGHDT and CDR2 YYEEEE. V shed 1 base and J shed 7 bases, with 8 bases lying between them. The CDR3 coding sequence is TGTGCCAGCAGCTTGTTTGTCTCTGAAAAACTGTTTTTT. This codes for CASSLFVSEKLFF.

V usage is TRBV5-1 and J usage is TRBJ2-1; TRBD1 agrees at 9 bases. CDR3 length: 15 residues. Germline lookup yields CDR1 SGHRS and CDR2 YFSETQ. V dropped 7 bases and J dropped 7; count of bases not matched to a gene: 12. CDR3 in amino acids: CASGGQGPPSNEQFF. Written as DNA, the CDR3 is TGCGCCAGCGGGGGACAGGGTCCCCCCTCTAATGAGCAGTTCTTC.

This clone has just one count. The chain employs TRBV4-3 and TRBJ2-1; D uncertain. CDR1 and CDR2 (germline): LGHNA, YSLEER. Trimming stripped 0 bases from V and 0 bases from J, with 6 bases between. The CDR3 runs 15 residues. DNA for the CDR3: TGCGCCAGCAGCCAAGATCCGGGCTCCTACAATGAGCAGTTCTTC. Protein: CASSQDPGSYNEQFF.

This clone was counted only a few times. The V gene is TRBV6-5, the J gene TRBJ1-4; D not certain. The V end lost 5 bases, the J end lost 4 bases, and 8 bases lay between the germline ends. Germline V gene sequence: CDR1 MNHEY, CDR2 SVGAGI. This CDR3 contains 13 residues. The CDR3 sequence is CASSNDFNEKLFF. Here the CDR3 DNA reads TGTGCCAGCAGTAACGACTTTAATGAAAAACTGTTTTTT.

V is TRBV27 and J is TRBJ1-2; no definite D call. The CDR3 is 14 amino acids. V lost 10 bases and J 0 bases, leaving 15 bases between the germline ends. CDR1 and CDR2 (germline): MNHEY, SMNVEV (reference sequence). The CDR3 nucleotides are TGTGCCACTAAACCACCGGTAGCTAACTATGGCTACACCTTC. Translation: CATKPPVANYGYTF.

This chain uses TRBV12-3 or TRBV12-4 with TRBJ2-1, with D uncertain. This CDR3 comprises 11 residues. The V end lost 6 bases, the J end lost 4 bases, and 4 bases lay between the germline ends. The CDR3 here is CASRLYNEQFF. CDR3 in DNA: TGTGCCAGCAGACTATACAATGAGCAGTTCTTC.

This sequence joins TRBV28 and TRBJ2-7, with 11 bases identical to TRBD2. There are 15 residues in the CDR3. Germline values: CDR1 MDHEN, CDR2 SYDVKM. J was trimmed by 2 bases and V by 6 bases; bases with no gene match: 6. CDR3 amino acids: CASRPTSGGTYEQYF. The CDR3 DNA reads TGTGCCAGCAGACCTACTAGCGGGGGTACCTACGAGCAGTACTTC.

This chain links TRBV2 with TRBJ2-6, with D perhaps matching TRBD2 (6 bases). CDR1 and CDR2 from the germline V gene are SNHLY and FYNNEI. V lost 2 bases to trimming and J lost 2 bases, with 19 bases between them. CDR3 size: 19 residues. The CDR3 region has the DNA TGTGCCAGCAGTGAAAGGAGGGCAGGAGGCGTTCCTGGGGCCAACGTCCTGACTTTC. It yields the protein CASSERRAGGVPGANVLTF.

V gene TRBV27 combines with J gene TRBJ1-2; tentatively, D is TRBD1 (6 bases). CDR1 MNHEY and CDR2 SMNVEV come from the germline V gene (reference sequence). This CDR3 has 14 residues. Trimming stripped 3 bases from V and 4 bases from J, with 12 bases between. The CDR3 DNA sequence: TGTGCCAGCAGTTTGGGGGCCCTGGGCTATGGCTACACCTTC. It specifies CASSLGALGYGYTF.

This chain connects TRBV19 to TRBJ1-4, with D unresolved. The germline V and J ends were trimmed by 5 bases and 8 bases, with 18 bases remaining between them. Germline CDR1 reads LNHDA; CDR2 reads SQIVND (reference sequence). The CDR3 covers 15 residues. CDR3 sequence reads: CASSPDRPIREKLFF. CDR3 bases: TGTGCCAGTAGTCCCGACCGGCCCATACGGGAAAAACTGTTTTTT.

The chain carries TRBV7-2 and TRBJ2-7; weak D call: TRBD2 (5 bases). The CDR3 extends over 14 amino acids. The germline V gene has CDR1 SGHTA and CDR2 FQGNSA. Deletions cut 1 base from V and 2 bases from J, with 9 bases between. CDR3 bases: TGTGCCAGCAGCTTAGACGGCGGGCCCTACGAGCAGTACTTC. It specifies CASSLDGGPYEQYF.

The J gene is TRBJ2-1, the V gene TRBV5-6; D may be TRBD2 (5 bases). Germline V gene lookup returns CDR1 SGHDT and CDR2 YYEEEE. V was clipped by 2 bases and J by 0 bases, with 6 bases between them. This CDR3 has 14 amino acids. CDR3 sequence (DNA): TGTGCCAGCAGCTTAGAGGGCTCCTACAATGAGCAGTTCTTC. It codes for CASSLEGSYNEQFF.

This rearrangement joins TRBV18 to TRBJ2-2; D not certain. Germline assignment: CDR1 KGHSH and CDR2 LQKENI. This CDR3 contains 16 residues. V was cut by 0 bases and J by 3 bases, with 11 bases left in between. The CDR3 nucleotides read TGTGCCAGCTCACCACCTGAGGTCAGTTACACCGGGGAGCTGTTTTTT. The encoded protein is CASSPPEVSYTGELFF. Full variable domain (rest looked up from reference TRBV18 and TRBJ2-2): NAGVMQNPRHLVRRRGQEARLRCSPMKGHSHVYWYRQLPEEGLKFMVYLQKENIIDESGMPKERFSAEFPKEGPSILRIQQVVRGDSAAYFCASSPPEVSYTGELFFGEGSRLTVL.

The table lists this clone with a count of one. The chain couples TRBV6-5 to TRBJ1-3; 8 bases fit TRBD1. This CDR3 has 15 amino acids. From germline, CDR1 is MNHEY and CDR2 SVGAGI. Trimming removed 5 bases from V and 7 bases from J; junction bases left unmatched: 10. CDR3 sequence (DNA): TGTGCCAGCAGTAAGGACAGGGCATTCTTGAACACCATATATTTT. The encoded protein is CASSKDRAFLNTIYF.

In nucleotides, the CDR3 is TGTGCCATCAGTGTGGATAGCTCCTACAATGAGCAGTTCTTC. This sequence encodes CAISVDSSYNEQFF. The gene calls are TRBV10-3 and TRBJ2-1; D gene unclear. The V and J ends lost 4 bases and 0 bases respectively, with 7 bases between them. Germline CDR1 and CDR2: ENHRY and SYGVKD. The CDR3 runs 14 residues.

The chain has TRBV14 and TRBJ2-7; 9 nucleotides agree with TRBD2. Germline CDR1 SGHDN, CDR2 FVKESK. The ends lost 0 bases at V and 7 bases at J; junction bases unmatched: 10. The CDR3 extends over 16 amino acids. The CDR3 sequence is CASSQEGTLAGVEQYF. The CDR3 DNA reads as TGTGCCAGCAGCCAAGAGGGGACATTAGCGGGAGTAGAGCAGTACTTC.

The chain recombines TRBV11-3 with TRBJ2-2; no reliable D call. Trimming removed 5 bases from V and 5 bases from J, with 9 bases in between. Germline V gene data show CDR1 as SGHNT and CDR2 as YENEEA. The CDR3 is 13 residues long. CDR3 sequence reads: CASSPLGTGELFF. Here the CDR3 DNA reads TGTGCCAGCAGCCCTCTCGGAACCGGGGAGCTGTTTTTT.

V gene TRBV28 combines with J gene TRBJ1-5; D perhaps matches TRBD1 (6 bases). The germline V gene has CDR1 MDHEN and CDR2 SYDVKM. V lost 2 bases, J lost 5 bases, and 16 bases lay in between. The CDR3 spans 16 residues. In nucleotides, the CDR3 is TGTGCCAGCAGTTTACTAGGTGGGACAAACTATCAGCCCCAGCATTTT. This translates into CASSLLGGTNYQPQHF. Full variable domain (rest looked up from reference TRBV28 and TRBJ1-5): DVKVTQSSRYLVKRTGEKVFLECVQDMDHENMFWYRQDPGLGLRLIYFSYDVKMKEKGDIPEGYSVSREKKERFSLILESASTNQTSMYLCASSLLGGTNYQPQHFGDGTRLSIL.

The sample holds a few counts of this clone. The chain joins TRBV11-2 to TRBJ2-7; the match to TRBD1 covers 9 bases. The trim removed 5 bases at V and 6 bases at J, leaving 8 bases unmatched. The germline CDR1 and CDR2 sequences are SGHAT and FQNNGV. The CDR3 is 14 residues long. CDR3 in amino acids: CASSPGQGLGEQYF. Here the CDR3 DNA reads TGTGCCAGCAGCCCGGGACAGGGTTTAGGCGAGCAGTACTTC.

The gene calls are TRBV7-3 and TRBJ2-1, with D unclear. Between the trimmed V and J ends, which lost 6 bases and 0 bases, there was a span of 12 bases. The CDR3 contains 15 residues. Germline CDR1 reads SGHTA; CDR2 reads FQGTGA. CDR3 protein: CASRLNRISYNEQFF. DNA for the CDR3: TGTGCCAGCAGGCTAAACCGGATCTCCTACAATGAGCAGTTCTTC.